The 12 T cell receptor beta chains listed next were all sequenced from one sample in a study of blood T cell repertoires in COVID-19. Some clones are missing from TCRdb's copy, which holds only in-frame ones; the method was immunoSEQ multiplex PCR. Here the sample spans over 100,000 clones, roughly 85% being singletons. The sequencing input was peripheral blood. These receptors all come from a man in his forties or fifties with acute or convalescent COVID-19.

This clone occurred once. This chain uses TRBV5-1 with TRBJ1-2, with D possibly being TRBD1 (5 bases). The CDR3 length is 14 residues. V lost 0 bases, J lost 3 bases, and 9 bases lay in between. The germline gives CDR1 SGHRS, CDR2 YFSETQ. CDR3 sequence (DNA): TGCGCCAGCAGCTTGGAACGCAGGGACTATGGCTACACCTTC. It specifies CASSLERRDYGYTF.

The J gene is TRBJ2-7, the V gene TRBV18; TRBD1 agrees at 7 bases. This CDR3 region has 15 residues. Trimming at V came to 1 base and at J to 3 bases, leaving 6 bases not matched to a gene. In germline, CDR1 is KGHSH, CDR2 LQKENI. CDR3 amino acids: CASSPRRTGNYEQYF. The CDR3 DNA sequence: TGTGCCAGCTCACCACGAAGGACAGGTAACTACGAGCAGTACTTC.

The chain joins TRBV2 to TRBJ1-1, with 9 positions matching TRBD1. Germline CDR1 SNHLY, CDR2 FYNNEI. This CDR3 spans 15 amino acids. The V and J ends lost 4 bases and 1 base, in that order; junction bases with no gene match: 4. The CDR3 coding sequence is TGTGCCAGCAGTGTGGGACAGGGACAGAACACTGAAGCTTTCTTT. It codes for CASSVGQGQNTEAFF.

The chain employs TRBV19 and TRBJ1-6; 7 positions agree with TRBD1. Germline V gene data show CDR1 as LNHDA and CDR2 as SQIVND (reference sequence). V shed 9 bases, J shed 12 bases, and the junction held 20 bases outside the gene matches. This CDR3 spans 16 amino acids. CDR3 coding DNA: TGTGCCAGCCGGCAGGGGGGACAGCAATTAGGTGTACCCCTCCACTTT. As protein: CASRQGGQQLGVPLHF.

In its sample, this clone was seen a few times. The V gene is TRBV6-2 or TRBV6-3, the J gene TRBJ1-2; possible D gene TRBD1, 6 bases. The V end lost 2 bases, the J end lost 0 bases, and 10 bases lay between the germline ends. This CDR3 spans 15 amino acids. Germline V CDR1 and CDR2: MNHEY, SVGEGT. The CDR3 loop reads CASSYPTGANYGYTF. As DNA, the CDR3 is TGTGCCAGCAGTTACCCGACAGGAGCTAACTATGGCTACACCTTC.

CDR3 in amino acids: CASSVSPGHTKNTEAFF. CDR3 nucleotide sequence: TGTGCCAGCAGTGTGAGCCCAGGACACACAAAGAACACTGAAGCTTTCTTT. The genes are TRBV27 and TRBJ1-1; maybe TRBD1 (5 bases). The CDR3 length is 17 residues. V dropped 5 bases and J dropped 1 base, with 20 bases sitting between them. The germline V gene encodes CDR1 MNHEY and CDR2 SMNVEV (reference sequence).

The CDR3 protein is CASSLVSTEAFF. The CDR3 DNA reads as TGCGCCAGCAGCTTGGTGAGCACTGAAGCTTTCTTT. The rearrangement links TRBV5-1 to TRBJ1-1, with D hard to call. Trimming took 0 bases from V and 4 from J, leaving 4 bases between them. This CDR3 has 12 amino acids. Germline values: CDR1 SGHRS, CDR2 YFSETQ.

This chain uses TRBV5-1 with TRBJ2-2; 9 bases are shared with TRBD2. Trimming cost V 1 base and J 8 bases; bases outside gene matches: 6. The CDR3 extends over 15 amino acids. Germline CDR1 SGHRS, CDR2 YFSETQ. CDR3 amino acids: CASSLPAGGKGELFF. In nucleotides, the CDR3 is TGCGCCAGCAGCTTGCCAGCGGGAGGAAAGGGGGAGCTGTTTTTT.

This chain joins TRBV7-9 and TRBJ2-1; the match to TRBD1 covers 9 bases. Germline assignment: CDR1 SEHNR and CDR2 FQNEAQ (reference sequence). The CDR3 is 15 residues long. V trimming: 5 bases; J trimming: 5 bases; junction bases outside the gene matches: 7. This CDR3 is CASSRTGVANNEQFF. CDR3 DNA: TGTGCCAGCAGCCGGACAGGGGTAGCAAACAATGAGCAGTTCTTC.

The genes are TRBV5-1 and TRBJ2-1, with 7 bases that match TRBD1. The germline CDR1 and CDR2 sequences are SGHRS and YFSETQ. V gave up 2 bases and J gave up 15 bases; unmatched junction bases: 11. This CDR3 is 13 amino acids long. CDR3 in DNA: TGCGCCAGCAGCTTCACTCGTGACAGGGATCCGTTCTTC. This sequence encodes CASSFTRDRDPFF.

V usage is TRBV30 and J usage is TRBJ1-2; 11 nucleotides align to TRBD1. Germline V gene sequence: CDR1 GTSNPN, CDR2 SVGIG (reference sequence). CDR3 length: 15 residues. The trim removed 0 bases at V and 7 bases at J, leaving 7 bases unmatched. CDR3 bases: TGTGCCTGGAGTGTACTGCGGACAGGGGGCAGTGGCTACACCTTC. Translation gives CAWSVLRTGGSGYTF.

The V gene is TRBV7-6, the J gene TRBJ1-6; 8 nucleotides match TRBD1. The V and J ends lost 4 bases and 7 bases, in that order; junction bases with no gene match: 6. CDR1 SGHVS and CDR2 FNYEAQ come from the germline V gene. The CDR3 contains 15 residues. The CDR3 DNA reads TGTGCCAGCAGCTCCCGCCCAGGGGGCAATTCACCCCTCCACTTT. Encoded protein: CASSSRPGGNSPLHF. Full variable domain (remainder filled in from reference TRBV7-6 and TRBJ1-6): GAGVSQSPRYKVTKRGQDVALRCDPISGHVSLYWYRQALGQGPEFLTYFNYEAQQDKSGLPNDRFSAERPEGSISTLTIQRTEQRDSAMYRCASSSRPGGNSPLHFGNGTRLTVT.